The entry below describes one T cell receptor beta chain. The target antigen is unknown. These data originate in a study of beta chain features in type 1 diabetes. Study-wide results and caveats: Reads derived from cDNA could over-represent cells showing high TCR expression. All four CD4+ subsets of Type 1 diabetes patients contained TCRB CDR3s that were moderately but significantly shorter.

Expressed TCRB transcripts were sequenced because the isolated RNA had all been reverse transcribed beforehand. Mean read depth for naive, central memory and regulatory T cell samples was 3.5 million to 4.5 million reads. Libraries were prepared by immunoSEQ multiplex PCR; TCRdb keeps only in-frame clonotypes and omits some of them. The sample carries more than 250,000 clones, about 23% recorded once. The CDR3 contains 17 residues. Germline loops: CDR1 SGHTA, CDR2 FQGNSA. J gave up 5 bases and V 2 bases, and 13 bases lay outside the gene matches. Sequencing was performed on naive CD4+ T cells from blood. The receptor was isolated from a woman aged 25 to 39 with type 1 diabetes. This chain uses TRBV7-2 with TRBJ2-5, with 8 bases matching TRBD2. CDR3 loop: CASSLPEPGRARETQYF. The CDR3 DNA sequence: TGTGCCAGCAGCTTACCCGAGCCCGGGAGGGCCCGTGAGACCCAGTACTTC.